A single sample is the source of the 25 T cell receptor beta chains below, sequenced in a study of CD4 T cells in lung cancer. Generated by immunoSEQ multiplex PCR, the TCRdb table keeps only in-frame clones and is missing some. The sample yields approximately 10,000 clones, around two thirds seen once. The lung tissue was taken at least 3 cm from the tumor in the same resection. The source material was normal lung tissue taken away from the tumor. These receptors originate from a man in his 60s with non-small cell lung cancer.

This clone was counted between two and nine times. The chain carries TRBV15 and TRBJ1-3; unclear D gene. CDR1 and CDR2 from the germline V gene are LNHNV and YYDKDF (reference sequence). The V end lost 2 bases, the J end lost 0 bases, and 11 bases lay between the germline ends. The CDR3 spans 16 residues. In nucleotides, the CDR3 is TGTGCCACCAGCAGAACAAGAAGTGTCTCTGGAAACACCATATATTTT. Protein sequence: CATSRTRSVSGNTIYF.

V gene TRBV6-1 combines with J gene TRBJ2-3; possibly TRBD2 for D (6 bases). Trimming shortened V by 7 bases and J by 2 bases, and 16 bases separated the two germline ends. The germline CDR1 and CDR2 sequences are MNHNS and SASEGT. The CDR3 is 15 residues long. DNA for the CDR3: TGTGCCAGCACCATTAGCGGAAGCAACACAGATACGCAGTATTTT. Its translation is CASTISGSNTDTQYF.

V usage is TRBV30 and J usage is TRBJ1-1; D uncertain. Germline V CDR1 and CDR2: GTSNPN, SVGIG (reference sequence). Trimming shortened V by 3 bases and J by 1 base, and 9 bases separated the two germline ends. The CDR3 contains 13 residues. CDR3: CAWRAGRNTEAFF. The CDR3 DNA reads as TGTGCCTGGAGGGCGGGGAGGAACACTGAAGCTTTCTTT.

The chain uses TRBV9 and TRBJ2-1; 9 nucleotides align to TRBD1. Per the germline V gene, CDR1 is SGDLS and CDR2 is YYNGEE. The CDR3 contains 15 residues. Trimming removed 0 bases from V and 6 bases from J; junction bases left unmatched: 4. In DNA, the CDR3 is TGTGCCAGCAGCGTAGTTGACAGGGGGTTCAATGAGCAGTTCTTC. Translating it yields CASSVVDRGFNEQFF.

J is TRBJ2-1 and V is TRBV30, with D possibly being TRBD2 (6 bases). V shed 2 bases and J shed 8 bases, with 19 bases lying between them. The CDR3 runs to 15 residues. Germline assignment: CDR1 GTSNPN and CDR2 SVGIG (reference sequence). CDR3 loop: CAWSKGAGNVDEQFF. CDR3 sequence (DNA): TGTGCCTGGAGTAAAGGGGCGGGAAATGTCGATGAGCAGTTCTTC.

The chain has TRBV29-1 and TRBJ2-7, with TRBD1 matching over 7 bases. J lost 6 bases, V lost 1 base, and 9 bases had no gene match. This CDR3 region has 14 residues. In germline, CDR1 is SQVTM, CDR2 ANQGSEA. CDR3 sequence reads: CSVEGGRGQAEQYF. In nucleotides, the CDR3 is TGCAGCGTTGAAGGAGGAAGGGGGCAGGCCGAGCAGTACTTC.

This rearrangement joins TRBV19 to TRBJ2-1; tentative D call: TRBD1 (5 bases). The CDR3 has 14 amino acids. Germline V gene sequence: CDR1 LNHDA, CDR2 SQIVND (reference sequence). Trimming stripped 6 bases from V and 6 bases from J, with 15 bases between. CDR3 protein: CASSLAGRFNEQFF. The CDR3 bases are TGTGCCAGTAGCCTGGCAGGGCGGTTCAATGAGCAGTTCTTC.

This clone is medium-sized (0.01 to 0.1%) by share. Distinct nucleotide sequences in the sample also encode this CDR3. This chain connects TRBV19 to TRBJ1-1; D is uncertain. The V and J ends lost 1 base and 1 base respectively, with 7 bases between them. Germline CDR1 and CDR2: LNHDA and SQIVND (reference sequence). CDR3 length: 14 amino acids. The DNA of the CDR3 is TGTGCCAGTAGTATAGGTCGAGGGAACACTGAAGCTTTCTTT. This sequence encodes CASSIGRGNTEAFF.

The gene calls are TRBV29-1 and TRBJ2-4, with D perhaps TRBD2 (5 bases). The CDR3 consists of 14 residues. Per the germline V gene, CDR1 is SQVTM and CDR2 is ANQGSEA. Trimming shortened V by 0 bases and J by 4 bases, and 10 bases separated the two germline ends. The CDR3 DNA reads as TGCAGCGTTGAAGAAGGCGGGTTTAAAAACATTCAGTACTTC. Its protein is CSVEEGGFKNIQYF.

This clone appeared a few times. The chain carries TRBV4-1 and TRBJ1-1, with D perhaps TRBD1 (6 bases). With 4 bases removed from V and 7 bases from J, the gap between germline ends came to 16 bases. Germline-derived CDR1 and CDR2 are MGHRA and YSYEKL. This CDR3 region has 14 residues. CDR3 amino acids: CASSPRQGMGEAFF. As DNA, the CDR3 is TGCGCCAGCAGCCCCAGGCAGGGGATGGGTGAAGCTTTCTTT.

CDR3 coding DNA: TGTGCCAGCAGCTTACTTTTAGGGAGGACTACAGATACGCAGTATTTT. Protein: CASSLLLGRTTDTQYF. V is TRBV7-2 and J is TRBJ2-3; a weak D match, TRBD2 (6 bases). Germline CDR1 SGHTA, CDR2 FQGNSA. With 2 bases removed from V and 3 bases from J, the gap between germline ends came to 15 bases. CDR3 length equals 16 residues.

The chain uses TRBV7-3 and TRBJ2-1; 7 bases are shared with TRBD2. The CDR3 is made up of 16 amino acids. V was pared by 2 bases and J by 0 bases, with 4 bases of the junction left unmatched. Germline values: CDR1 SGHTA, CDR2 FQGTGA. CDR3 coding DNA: TGTGCCAGCAGCTTAGGCGGGAGAAGCTCCTACAATGAGCAGTTCTTC. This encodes CASSLGGRSSYNEQFF.

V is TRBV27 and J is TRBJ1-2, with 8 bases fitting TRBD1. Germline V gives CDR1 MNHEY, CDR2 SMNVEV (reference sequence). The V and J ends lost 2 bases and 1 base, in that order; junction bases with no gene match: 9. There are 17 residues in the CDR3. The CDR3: CASSLLQGASGNYGYTF. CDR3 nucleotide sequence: TGTGCCAGCAGTTTACTTCAGGGGGCCTCGGGTAACTATGGCTACACCTTC.

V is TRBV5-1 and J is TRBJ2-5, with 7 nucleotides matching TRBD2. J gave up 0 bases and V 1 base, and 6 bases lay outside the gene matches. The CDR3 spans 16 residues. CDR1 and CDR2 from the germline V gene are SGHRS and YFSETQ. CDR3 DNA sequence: TGCGCCAGCAGCTTGACGGGGGGAGTAAACCAAGAGACCCAGTACTTC. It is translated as CASSLTGGVNQETQYF.

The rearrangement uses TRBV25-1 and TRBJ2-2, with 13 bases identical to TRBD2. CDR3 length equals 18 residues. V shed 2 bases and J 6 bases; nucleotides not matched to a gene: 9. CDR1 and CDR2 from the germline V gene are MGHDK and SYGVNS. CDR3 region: CASSERFEGTSGAGELFF. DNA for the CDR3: TGTGCCAGCAGTGAAAGGTTCGAAGGGACTAGCGGGGCCGGGGAGCTGTTTTTT.

The CDR3 region is CASSTGGGLRGEQYF. CDR3 nucleotide sequence: TGTGCCAGCAGCACAGGGGGTGGATTAAGAGGCGAGCAGTACTTC. This chain links TRBV7-9 with TRBJ2-7; 8 bases are shared with TRBD1. This CDR3 is 15 amino acids long. Per germline, CDR1 SEHNR and CDR2 FQNEAQ (reference sequence). V shed 5 bases and J 6 bases; nucleotides not matched to a gene: 12.

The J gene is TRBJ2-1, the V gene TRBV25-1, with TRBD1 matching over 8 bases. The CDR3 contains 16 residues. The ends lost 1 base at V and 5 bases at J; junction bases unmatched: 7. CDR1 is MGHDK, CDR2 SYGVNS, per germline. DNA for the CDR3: TGTGCCAGCAGTGAATTTGGGACAGGACGGCACAATGAGCAGTTCTTC. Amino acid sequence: CASSEFGTGRHNEQFF.

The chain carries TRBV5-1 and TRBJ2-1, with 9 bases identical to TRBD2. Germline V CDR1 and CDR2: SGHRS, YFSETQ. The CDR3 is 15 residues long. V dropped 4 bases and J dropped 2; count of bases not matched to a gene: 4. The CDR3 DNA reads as TGCGCCAGCAGCCCCGGACTAGCGCCCTACAATGAGCAGTTCTTC. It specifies CASSPGLAPYNEQFF.

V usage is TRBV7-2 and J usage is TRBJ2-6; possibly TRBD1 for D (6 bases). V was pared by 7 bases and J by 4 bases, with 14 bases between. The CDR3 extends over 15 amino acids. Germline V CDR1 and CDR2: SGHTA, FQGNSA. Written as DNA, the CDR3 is TGTGCCAGCACCCCTGGGGGCTCCGGGGCCAACGTCCTGACTTTC. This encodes CASTPGGSGANVLTF.

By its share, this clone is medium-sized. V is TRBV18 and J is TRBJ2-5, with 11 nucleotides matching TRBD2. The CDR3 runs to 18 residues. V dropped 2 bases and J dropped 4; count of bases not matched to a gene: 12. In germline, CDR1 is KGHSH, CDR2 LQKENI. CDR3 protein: CASSPTLAGERGGETQYF. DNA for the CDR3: TGTGCCAGCTCACCAACACTAGCGGGAGAGAGGGGAGGAGAGACCCAGTACTTC.

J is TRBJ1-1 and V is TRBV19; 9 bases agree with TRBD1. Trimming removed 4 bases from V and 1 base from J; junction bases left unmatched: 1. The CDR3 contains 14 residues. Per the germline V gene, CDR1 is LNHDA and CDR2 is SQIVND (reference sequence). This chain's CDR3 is CASSTQGANTEAFF. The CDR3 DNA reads TGTGCCAGTAGTACACAGGGGGCGAACACTGAAGCTTTCTTT.

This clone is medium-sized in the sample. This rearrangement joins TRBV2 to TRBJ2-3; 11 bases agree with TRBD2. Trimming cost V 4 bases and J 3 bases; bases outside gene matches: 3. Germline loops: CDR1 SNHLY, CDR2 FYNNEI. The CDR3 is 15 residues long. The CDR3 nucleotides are TGTGCCAGCAGTGGGGGACTAGCGGCAACAGATACGCAGTATTTT. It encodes CASSGGLAATDTQYF.

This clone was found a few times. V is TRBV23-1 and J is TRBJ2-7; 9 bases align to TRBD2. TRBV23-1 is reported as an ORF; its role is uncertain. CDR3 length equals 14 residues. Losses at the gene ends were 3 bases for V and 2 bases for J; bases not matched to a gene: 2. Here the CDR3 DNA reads TGCGCCAGCAGTCAGCGGGAGGGCCCCTACGAGCAGTACGTC. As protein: CASSQREGPYEQYV.

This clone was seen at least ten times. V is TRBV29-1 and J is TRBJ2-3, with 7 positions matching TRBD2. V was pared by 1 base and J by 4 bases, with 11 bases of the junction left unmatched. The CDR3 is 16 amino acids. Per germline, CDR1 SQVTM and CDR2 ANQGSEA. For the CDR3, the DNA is TGCAGCGTTGAAGGTGGTCGCGGGAGTGTTGCAGATACGCAGTATTTT. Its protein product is CSVEGGRGSVADTQYF.

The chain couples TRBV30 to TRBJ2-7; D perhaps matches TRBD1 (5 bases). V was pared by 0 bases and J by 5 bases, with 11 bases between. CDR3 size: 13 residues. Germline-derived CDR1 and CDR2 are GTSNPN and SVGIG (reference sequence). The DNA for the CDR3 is TGTGCCTGGAGTGTGGGGCAGAAGGACGAGCAGTACGTC. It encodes CAWSVGQKDEQYV.